This TCR beta chain was observed in a study of persistence of HIV-infected CD4 T cells. Whole-study results and caveats: Bulk TCR data could not be restricted to HIV-1-infected CMV-responding cells.

The libraries were made with immunoSEQ version 4 in survey mode. Sequencing used immunoSEQ multiplex PCR; TCRdb keeps in-frame clones, though not all of them. The sample lists about 36,000 clones, under 90% seen once, with around 5.4% in the top ten. An overlapping HIV-1 Gag peptide pool stimulated these cells at about 1 ug/peptide/mL. Sorted nonresponding memory CD4+ T cells were CD40L-negative, CD69-negative, CD45RO-high. Donors were HIV-1-infected adults who began suppressive ART during chronic infection. PBMCs were depleted of CD8+ T cells before stimulation. Concerning this clone itself: Its antigen is as yet unknown.

Trimming took off 0 bases at V and 3 bases at J, with 11 bases between the two ends. This CDR3 region has 16 residues. CDR1 MNHEY and CDR2 SMNVEV come from the germline V gene (reference sequence). This receptor was identified in an adult with HIV. The donor label of this sample is uncertain. Specimen: cultured CD4+ T cells from PBMCs, collected from a patient who received antiretroviral therapy. J is TRBJ2-2 and V is TRBV27; a weak D match, TRBD1 (5 bases). DNA for the CDR3: TGTGCCAGCAGTTTATCGCAGGGAAGGGACACCGGGGAGCTGTTTTTT. This sequence encodes CASSLSQGRDTGELFF.